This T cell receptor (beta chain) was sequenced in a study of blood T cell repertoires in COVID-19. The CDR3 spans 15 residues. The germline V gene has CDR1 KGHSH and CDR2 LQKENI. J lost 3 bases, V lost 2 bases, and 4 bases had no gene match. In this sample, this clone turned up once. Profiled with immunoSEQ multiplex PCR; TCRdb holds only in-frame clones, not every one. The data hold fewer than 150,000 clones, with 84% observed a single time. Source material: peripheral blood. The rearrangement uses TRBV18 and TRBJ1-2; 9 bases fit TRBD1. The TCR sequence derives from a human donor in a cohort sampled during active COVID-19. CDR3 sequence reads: CASSPKQGADYGYTF. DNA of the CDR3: TGTGCCAGCTCACCAAAACAGGGGGCAGACTATGGCTACACCTTC.